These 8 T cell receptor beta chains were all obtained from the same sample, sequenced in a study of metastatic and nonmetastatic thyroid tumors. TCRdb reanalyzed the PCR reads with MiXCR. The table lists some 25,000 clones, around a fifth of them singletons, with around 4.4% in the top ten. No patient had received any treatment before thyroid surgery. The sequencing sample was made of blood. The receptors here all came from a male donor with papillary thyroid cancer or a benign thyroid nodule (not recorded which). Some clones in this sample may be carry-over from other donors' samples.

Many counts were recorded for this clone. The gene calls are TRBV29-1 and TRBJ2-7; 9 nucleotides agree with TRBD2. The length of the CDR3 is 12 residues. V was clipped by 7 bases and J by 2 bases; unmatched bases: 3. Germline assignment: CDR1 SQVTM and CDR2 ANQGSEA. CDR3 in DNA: TGCAGCGGCAGGACTAGCGCCTACGAGCAGTACTTC. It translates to CSGRTSAYEQYF.

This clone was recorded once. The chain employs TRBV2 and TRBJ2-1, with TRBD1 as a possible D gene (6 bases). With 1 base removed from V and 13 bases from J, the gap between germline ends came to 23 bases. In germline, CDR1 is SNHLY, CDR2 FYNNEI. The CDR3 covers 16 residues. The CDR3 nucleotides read TGTGCCAGCAGTGAAGGATGTGACAGGAGTCAAGGAGATCAGTTCTTC. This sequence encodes CASSEGCDRSQGDQFF.

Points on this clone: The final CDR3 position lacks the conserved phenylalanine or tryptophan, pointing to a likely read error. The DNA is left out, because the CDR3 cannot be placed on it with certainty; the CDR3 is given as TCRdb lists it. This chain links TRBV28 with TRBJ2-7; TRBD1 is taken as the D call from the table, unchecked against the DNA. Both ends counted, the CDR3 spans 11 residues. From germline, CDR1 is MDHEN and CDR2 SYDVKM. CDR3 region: CASSGTYEHYL.

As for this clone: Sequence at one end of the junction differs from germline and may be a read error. As DNA, the CDR3 is TGTGCCAGCAGTGAACATGGTAATGGCTGCACCTTC. Its protein product is CASSEHGNGCTF. This chain connects TRBV27 to TRBJ1-2; D gene unclear. Germline V gives CDR1 MNHEY, CDR2 SMNVEV (reference sequence). The CDR3 runs to 12 residues.

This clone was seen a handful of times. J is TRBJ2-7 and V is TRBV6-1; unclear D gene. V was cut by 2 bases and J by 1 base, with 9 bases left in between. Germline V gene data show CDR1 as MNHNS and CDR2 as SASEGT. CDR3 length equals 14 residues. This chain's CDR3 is CASSEMSQSYEQYF. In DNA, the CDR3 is TGTGCCAGCAGTGAAATGTCACAGTCCTACGAGCAGTACTTC.

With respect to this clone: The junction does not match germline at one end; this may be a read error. The CDR3 protein is CASSRTDAANHGYTF. Here the CDR3 DNA reads TGTGCCAGCAGTAGGACGGATGCGGCTAACCATGGCTACACCTTC. The V call is TRBV27, the J call TRBJ1-2, with D unclear. Germline loops: CDR1 MNHEY, CDR2 SMNVEV (reference sequence). There are 15 residues in the CDR3.

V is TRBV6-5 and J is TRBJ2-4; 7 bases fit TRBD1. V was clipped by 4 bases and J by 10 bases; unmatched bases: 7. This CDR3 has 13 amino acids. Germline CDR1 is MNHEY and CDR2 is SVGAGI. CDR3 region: CASSFGTDTIQYF. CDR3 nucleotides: TGTGCCAGCAGTTTCGGGACAGATACAATTCAGTACTTC.

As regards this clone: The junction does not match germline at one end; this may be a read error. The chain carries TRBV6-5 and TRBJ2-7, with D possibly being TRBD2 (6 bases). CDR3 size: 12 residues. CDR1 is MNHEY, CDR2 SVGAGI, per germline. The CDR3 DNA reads TGTGCCAGCTGTTACGGAGGGCGCGTGCAGTACTTC. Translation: CASCYGGRVQYF.